The rows below give T cell receptor beta chains drawn from one sample of a study of T cells after yellow fever vaccination. Via MiXCR, TCRdb re-called the 5' RACE reads, giving one row per CDR3 protein. The table includes roughly 65,000 distinct CDR3 sequences, roughly 6% detected once. The source was CD4+ T cells sorted from PBMCs, collected more than 13 days after the first yellow fever vaccination. The source is a man in his late teens or twenties who received the YFV17D yellow fever vaccine. Both conserved end residues are part of each CDR3. The order of the fields is V gene, clone size, D gene, J gene, CDR3 DNA, CDR3 protein. D genes are given only for firm matches. Expanded clones get a size class; other rows say once, few or many, or leave the size out.

TRBV29-1	many	-	TRBJ2-3	TGCAGCGGGGGGACGCCAGATACGCAGTATTTT	CSGGTPDTQYF
TRBV4-1	many	TRBD2	TRBJ2-5	TGCGCCAGCAGCCAAGACGGGGCGGGGGAAGAGACCCAGTACTTC	CASSQDGAGEETQYF
TRBV4-1	many	-	TRBJ1-5	TGCGCCAGCAGCCAAGATGGGGGACGGCCGCACAATCAGCCCCAGCATTTT	CASSQDGGRPHNQPQHF
TRBV4-3	many	TRBD2	TRBJ2-3	TGCGCCAGCAGCCCGCGACTAGCGGGGGCGATGGGAGATACGCAGTATTTT	CASSPRLAGAMGDTQYF
TRBV12-3/TRBV12-4	many	TRBD1	TRBJ1-5	TGTGCCAGCAGCCCCCAGGGGGGGAACAATCAGCCCCAGCATTTT	CASSPQGGNNQPQHF
TRBV12-3/TRBV12-4	many	TRBD1	TRBJ1-4	TGTGCCAGTAACAGGGGGCGCCTTGAGAAGGGGCTGTTTTTT	CASNRGRLEKGLFF
TRBV12-3/TRBV12-4	few	-	TRBJ2-2	TGTGCCAGCAGGCCCCGGGCACCCACCGGGGAGCTGTTTTTT	CASRPRAPTGELFF
TRBV7-2	many	-	TRBJ1-2	TGTGCCAGCAGCCCCCGAGGGCAGCTCGGCTACACCTTC	CASSPRGQLGYTF
TRBV6-5	many	TRBD1	TRBJ1-4	TGTGCCAGCAGTCACTCCCTACAGGGGACAGCAACTAATGAAAAACTGTTTTTT	CASSHSLQGTATNEKLFF
TRBV6-1	many	TRBD1	TRBJ2-7	TGTGCCAGCAGTGCCGGGACAGGGGGCTCCTACGAGCAGTACTTC	CASSAGTGGSYEQYF
TRBV4-3	many	-	TRBJ2-3	TGCGCCAGCAGCCAAGTTACCCCTAACAGGGGGGGGGCAGATACGCAGTATTTT	CASSQVTPNRGGADTQYF
TRBV7-9	many	-	TRBJ2-3	TGTGCCAGCAGTCCCGGACCAAATACGCAGTATTTT	CASSPGPNTQYF
TRBV20-1	-	-	TRBJ2-6	TGCAGTGCTAGGGGGCTCGGCAGTACTGGGGCCAACGTCCTGACTTTC	CSARGLGSTGANVLTF
TRBV7-2	many	-	TRBJ1-2	TGTGCCAGCAGCTTAGCCGGCGGGGGGAGTGGCTACACCTTC	CASSLAGGGSGYTF
TRBV7-2	many	-	TRBJ2-5	TGTGCCAGCAGCGTAGACAAGGGGCAGGAGACCCAGTACTTC	CASSVDKGQETQYF
TRBV3-1	many	-	TRBJ2-2	TGTGCCAGCAGCCAAGGATCAGGGAGCGGGGAGCTGTTTTTT	CASSQGSGSGELFF
TRBV28	-	-	TRBJ2-1	TGTGCCGGCGCCAGTTCGGTCAGGGACAATGAGCAGTTCTTC	CAGASSVRDNEQFF
TRBV7-2	many	-	TRBJ2-1	TGTGCCAGCAGCTTAGTCTGGGCAAATGAGCAGTTCTTC	CASSLVWANEQFF
TRBV5-1	many	-	TRBJ1-1	TGCGCCAGCAGCTTGCGGGGGAACACTGAAGCTTTCTTT	CASSLRGNTEAFF
TRBV20-1	many	TRBD1	TRBJ1-1	TGCAGTGCTACCCTACAGGGGTTGAACACTGAAGCTTTCTTT	CSATLQGLNTEAFF
TRBV20-1	many	-	TRBJ2-5	TGCAGTGCTAGAGAGGAGGGCTGGTACCAAGAGACCCAGTACTTC	CSAREEGWYQETQYF
TRBV9	many	-	TRBJ1-3	TGTGCCAGCAGCGGGACACCAAACTCTGGAAACACCATATATTTT	CASSGTPNSGNTIYF
TRBV7-9	many	-	TRBJ1-5	TGTGCCAGCAGCACCGGGGGGGGAGGTCAGCCCCAGCATTTT	CASSTGGGGQPQHF
TRBV7-9	many	-	TRBJ1-5	TGTGCCAGCAGCCAGACAAATAGCAATCAGCCCCAGCATTTT	CASSQTNSNQPQHF
TRBV20-1	many	TRBD2	TRBJ2-1	TGCAGTGCTCCAGGACTAGCGGGGAGTGAGCAGTTCTTC	CSAPGLAGSEQFF
TRBV7-8	many	-	TRBJ2-5	TGTGCCAGCAGCCCGGAGGATGCGGGCGGTTGGGAGACCCAGTACTTC	CASSPEDAGGWETQYF
TRBV7-2	many	-	TRBJ2-2	TGTGCCAGCAGCGAAAGCCGGGGGCCGCCCTTGGGGCTGTTTTTT	CASSESRGPPLGLFF
TRBV7-8	many	-	TRBJ2-1	TGTGCCAGCAGCTACACCAATGGGAATGAGCAGTTCTTC	CASSYTNGNEQFF
TRBV12-3/TRBV12-4	many	-	TRBJ1-6	TGTGCCAGCAGCCTTCGGGACCCTAGGGACTCACCCCTCCACTTT	CASSLRDPRDSPLHF
TRBV19	many	-	TRBJ2-3	TGTGCCACCGCGTACGGGACATCGAAGACAGATACGCAGTATTTT	CATAYGTSKTDTQYF
TRBV7-2	many	-	TRBJ1-5	TGTGCCAGCAGCTACCAGGGTAATCAGCCCCAGCATTTT	CASSYQGNQPQHF
TRBV5-4	-	-	TRBJ2-3	TGTGCCAGCAGCTTGGCGGCGGAGGTCGGAGATACGCAGTATTTT	CASSLAAEVGDTQYF
TRBV11-2	many	-	TRBJ2-5	TGTGCCAGCAGCTTAGGGGGGGGGCTGGAGACCCAGTACTTC	CASSLGGGLETQYF
TRBV7-2	many	-	TRBJ2-2	TGTGCCAGCAGACCAAATGATATCCACACCGGGGAGCTGTTTTTT	CASRPNDIHTGELFF
TRBV25-1	many	-	TRBJ2-2	TGTGCCAGCTCCGGGTCACAGGGTATCGGCAAGCTGTTTTTT	CASSGSQGIGKLFF
TRBV12-3/TRBV12-4	many	-	TRBJ2-7	TGTGCCAGCAGCAGGGGTCACGAGCAGTACTTC	CASSRGHEQYF
TRBV18	-	TRBD2	TRBJ2-5	TGTGCCAGCTCACCGGGAGGGGACGGACCGAGGGGGACCCAGTACTTC	CASSPGGDGPRGTQYF
TRBV3-1	many	-	TRBJ2-3	TGTGCCAGCAGCCACAGGGGGGGGGGTAGCACAGATACGCAGTATTTT	CASSHRGGGSTDTQYF
TRBV5-5	many	-	TRBJ1-3	TGTGCCAGCAGCTTGCCAGGGGCAAACACCATATATTTT	CASSLPGANTIYF
TRBV20-1	many	TRBD2	TRBJ2-7	TGCAGTGCGGGCGCCACTAGCGGACGAACCTCCTACGAGCAGTACTTC	CSAGATSGRTSYEQYF